This T cell receptor beta chain was sequenced during a study of response to subunit inactivated influenza vaccine. TCRdb redid the calling of the RT-PCR reads with MiXCR, one entry per CDR3 protein. The repertoire holds about 540,000 distinct CDR3 sequences, with approximately 24% as singletons. CDR1 is SGHVS, CDR2 FNYEAQ, per germline. V lost 5 bases, J lost 5 bases, and 5 bases stayed unmatched. This CDR3 comprises 14 residues. This same sample was also part of a study on T cells expressing NK-cell markers. That paper notes: The authors made TCR beta cDNA libraries by 5'RACE template switching. This switching added a universal primer site and UMIs.

The V call is TRBV7-6, the J call TRBJ1-1; TRBD1 agrees at 10 bases. Specimen: CD4+ T cells sorted from PBMCs, collected about 12 days after vaccination. The source of this sequence is a man in his fifties who received an inactivated influenza vaccine. DNA of the CDR3: TGTGCCAGCAGCCGAAGACAGGGGGCGACTGAAGCTTTCTTT. Protein: CASSRRQGATEAFF. The full variable domain, in which reference TRBV7-6 and TRBJ1-1 provide the parts outside the CDR3, is GAGVSQSPRYKVTKRGQDVALRCDPISGHVSLYWYRQALGQGPEFLTYFNYEAQQDKSGLPNDRFSAERPEGSISTLTIQRTEQRDSAMYRCASSRRQGATEAFFGQGTRLTVV.